Given below is one T cell receptor (beta chain) in context. Its antigen is still unknown. Data came from immunoSEQ multiplex PCR; TCRdb stores just in-frame clones and leaves some out. The sample has 170,000 or so clones, approximately 90% seen once. The V end was cut by 6 bases, the J end by 1 base, with 15 bases between. The germline V gene has CDR1 KGHSH and CDR2 LQKENI. The length of the CDR3 is 15 residues. This record belongs to a study of T cell responses to AZD1222 COVID-19 vaccine. Overall study results and limits: Vaccine-associated CD4 TCRs spanned spike, dominant at 160-218 and 743-854. Donors, mostly white British, included more females; clonal diversity was possibly underestimated. Spike-specific TCR breadth and depth grew following two AZD1222 doses.

The sequenced sample was peripheral blood, obtained on day 0 of AZD1222 vaccination. The origin of this receptor is an adult in good health. The chain links TRBV18 to TRBJ1-1; D gene ambiguous. In DNA form, the CDR3 reads TGTGCCAGCTCCCTCACGGACGCCGGGAACACTGAAGCTTTCTTT. It codes for CASSLTDAGNTEAFF.